This TCR beta chain derives from a study of blood T cell repertoires in COVID-19. Germline values: CDR1 MNHEY, CDR2 SVGAGI. This CDR3 is 15 amino acids long. The junction had 13 bases not matched to a gene; V was cut back by 10 bases and J by 3 bases. In the original workflow: Amplified reference gene primers provided the basis for estimating nucleated cell counts. Method: immunoSEQ multiplex PCR; TCRdb's copy keeps in-frame clones and lacks some. V and J calls and clone size are as listed in that table; D and trimming were resolved from the DNA. The sample lists around 100,000 clones, more than 85% occurring once.

The V call is TRBV6-5, the J call TRBJ2-7; 9 bases line up with TRBD2. Sequencing was carried out using peripheral blood. This receptor was obtained from a man aged 25-40 years in a cohort sampled during active COVID-19. CDR3 nucleotide sequence: TGTGCCACCTCTCTTTGGCGGGGGGGGATCTACGAGCAGTACTTC. It yields the protein CATSLWRGGIYEQYF.